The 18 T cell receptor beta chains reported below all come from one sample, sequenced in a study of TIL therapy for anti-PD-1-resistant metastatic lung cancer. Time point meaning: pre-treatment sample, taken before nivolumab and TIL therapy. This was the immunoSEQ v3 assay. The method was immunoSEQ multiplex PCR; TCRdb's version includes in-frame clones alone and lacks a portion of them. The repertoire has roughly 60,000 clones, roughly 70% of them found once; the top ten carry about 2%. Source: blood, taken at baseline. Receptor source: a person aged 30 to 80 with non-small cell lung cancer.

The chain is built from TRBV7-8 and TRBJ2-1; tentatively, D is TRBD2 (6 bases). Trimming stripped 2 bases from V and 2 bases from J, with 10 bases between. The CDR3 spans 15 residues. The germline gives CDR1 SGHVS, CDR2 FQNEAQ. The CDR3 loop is CASSLRDLTYNEQFF. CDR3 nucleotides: TGTGCCAGCAGCTTAAGGGACTTAACCTACAATGAGCAGTTCTTC.

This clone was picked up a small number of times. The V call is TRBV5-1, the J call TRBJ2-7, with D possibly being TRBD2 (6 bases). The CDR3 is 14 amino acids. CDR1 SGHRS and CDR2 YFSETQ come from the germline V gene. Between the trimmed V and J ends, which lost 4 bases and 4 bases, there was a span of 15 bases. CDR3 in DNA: TGCGCCAGCAGCCCAGGCGGGGCCTCGTACGAGCAGTACTTC. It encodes CASSPGGASYEQYF.

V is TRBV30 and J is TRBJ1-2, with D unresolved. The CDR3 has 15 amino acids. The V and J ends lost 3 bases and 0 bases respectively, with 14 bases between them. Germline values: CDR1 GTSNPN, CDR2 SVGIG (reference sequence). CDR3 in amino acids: CAWSHPRYSNYGYTF. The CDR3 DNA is TGTGCCTGGAGCCACCCCCGCTATTCTAACTATGGCTACACCTTC.

CDR3 nucleotides: TGTGCCATCAGTGGCCGGGACAGGACGTCCTACGAGCAGTACTTC. It is translated as CAISGRDRTSYEQYF. The V and J genes are TRBV10-3 and TRBJ2-7; TRBD1 matches 8 bases. Germline CDR1 and CDR2: ENHRY and SYGVKD. The V gene end was trimmed by 4 bases and the J gene end by 1 base; junction bases not matched to a gene: 6. The CDR3 has 15 amino acids.

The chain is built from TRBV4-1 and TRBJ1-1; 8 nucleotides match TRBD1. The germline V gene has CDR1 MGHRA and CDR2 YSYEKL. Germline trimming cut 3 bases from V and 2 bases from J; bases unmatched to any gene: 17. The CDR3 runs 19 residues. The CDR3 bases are TGCGCCAGCAGCCAGTCACAATTCCGGACAGGGACCAGAAACACTGAAGCTTTCTTT. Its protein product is CASSQSQFRTGTRNTEAFF.

The CDR3 here is CASSRGLNTGELFF. CDR3 DNA: TGTGCCAGCAGCAGGGGGCTCAACACCGGGGAGCTGTTTTTT. The V gene is TRBV6-4, the J gene TRBJ2-2; 8 bases are a match to TRBD1. The germline CDR1 and CDR2 sequences are MRHNA and SNTAGT. The CDR3 sequence is 14 residues long. The V and J ends lost 6 bases and 2 bases, in that order; junction bases with no gene match: 2.

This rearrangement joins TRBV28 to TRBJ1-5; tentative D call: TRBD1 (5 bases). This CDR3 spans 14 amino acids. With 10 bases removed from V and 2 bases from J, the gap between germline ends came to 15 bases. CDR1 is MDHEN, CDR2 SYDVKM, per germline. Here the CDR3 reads CATEEGRGNQPQHF. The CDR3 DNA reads TGTGCCACCGAGGAGGGGAGAGGCAATCAGCCCCAGCATTTT.

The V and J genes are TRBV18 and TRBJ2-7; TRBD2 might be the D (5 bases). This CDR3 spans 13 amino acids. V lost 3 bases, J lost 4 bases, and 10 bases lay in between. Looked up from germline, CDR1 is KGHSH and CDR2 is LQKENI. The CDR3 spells CASSPSGLYEQYF. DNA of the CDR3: TGTGCCAGCTCACCCTCGGGATTGTACGAGCAGTACTTC.

The CDR3 is CASSQTRTGGRQYF. Here the CDR3 DNA reads TGTGCCAGTAGCCAAACCCGGACAGGGGGTCGGCAGTACTTC. This chain links TRBV19 with TRBJ2-7; 10 nucleotides line up with TRBD1. CDR1 is LNHDA, CDR2 SQIVND, per germline (reference sequence). The junction had 11 bases not matched to a gene; V was cut back by 6 bases and J by 9 bases. The length of the CDR3 is 14 residues.

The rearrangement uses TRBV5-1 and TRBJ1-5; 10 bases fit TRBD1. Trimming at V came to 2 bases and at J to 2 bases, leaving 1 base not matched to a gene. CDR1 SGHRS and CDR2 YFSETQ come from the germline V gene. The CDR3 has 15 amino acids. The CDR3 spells CASSLGQGGNQPQHF. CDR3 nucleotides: TGCGCCAGCAGCTTAGGACAGGGGGGCAATCAGCCCCAGCATTTT.

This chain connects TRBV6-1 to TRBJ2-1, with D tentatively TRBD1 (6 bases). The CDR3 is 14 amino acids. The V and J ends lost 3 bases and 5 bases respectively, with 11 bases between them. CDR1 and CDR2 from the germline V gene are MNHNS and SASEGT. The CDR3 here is CASSEGDTHNEQFF. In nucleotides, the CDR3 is TGTGCCAGCAGTGAGGGGGACACACACAATGAGCAGTTCTTC.

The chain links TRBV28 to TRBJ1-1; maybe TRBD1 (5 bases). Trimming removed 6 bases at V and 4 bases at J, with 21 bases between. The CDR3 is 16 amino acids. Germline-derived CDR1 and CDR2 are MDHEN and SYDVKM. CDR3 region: CASSLGAGRMGTEAFF. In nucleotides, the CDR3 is TGTGCCAGCAGCCTTGGGGCAGGGCGGATGGGCACTGAAGCTTTCTTT.

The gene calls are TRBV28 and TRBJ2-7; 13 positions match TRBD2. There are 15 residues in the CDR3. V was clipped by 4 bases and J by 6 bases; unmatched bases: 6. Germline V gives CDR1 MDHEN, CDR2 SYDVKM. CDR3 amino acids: CASSSPGLAGFEQYF. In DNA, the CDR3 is TGTGCCAGCAGTTCCCCGGGACTAGCGGGATTCGAGCAGTACTTC.

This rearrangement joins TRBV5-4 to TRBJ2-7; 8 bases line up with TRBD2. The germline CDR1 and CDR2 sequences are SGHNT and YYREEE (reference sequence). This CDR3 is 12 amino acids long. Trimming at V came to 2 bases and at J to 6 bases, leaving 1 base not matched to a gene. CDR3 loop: CASSFGGGEQYF. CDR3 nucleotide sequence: TGTGCCAGCAGCTTCGGGGGGGGCGAGCAGTACTTC.

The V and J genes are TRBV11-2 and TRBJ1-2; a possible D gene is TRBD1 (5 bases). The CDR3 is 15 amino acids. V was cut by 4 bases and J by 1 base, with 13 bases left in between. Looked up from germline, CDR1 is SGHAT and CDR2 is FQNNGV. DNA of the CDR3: TGTGCCAGCAGCTCTTGGTGGAGGGGTAACTATGGCTACACCTTC. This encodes CASSSWWRGNYGYTF.

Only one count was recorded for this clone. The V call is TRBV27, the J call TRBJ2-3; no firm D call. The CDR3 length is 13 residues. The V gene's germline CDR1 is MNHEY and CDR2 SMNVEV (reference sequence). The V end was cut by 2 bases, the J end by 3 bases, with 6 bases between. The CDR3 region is CASSLSVTDTQYF. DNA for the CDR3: TGTGCCAGCAGTTTAAGTGTGACAGATACGCAGTATTTT.

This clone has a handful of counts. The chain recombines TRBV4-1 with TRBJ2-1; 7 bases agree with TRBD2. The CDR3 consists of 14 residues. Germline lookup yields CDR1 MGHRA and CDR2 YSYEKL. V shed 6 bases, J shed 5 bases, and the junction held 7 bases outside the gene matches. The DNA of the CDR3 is TGCGCCAGCAGGCCAGCGGGGATCCACAATGAGCAGTTCTTC. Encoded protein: CASRPAGIHNEQFF.

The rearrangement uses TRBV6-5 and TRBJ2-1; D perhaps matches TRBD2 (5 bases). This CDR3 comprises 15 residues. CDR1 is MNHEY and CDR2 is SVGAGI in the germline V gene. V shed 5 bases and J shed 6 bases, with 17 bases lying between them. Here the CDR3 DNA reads TGTGCCAGCAGTACCGCTAGCATCTGGTCCAATGAGCAGTTCTTC. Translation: CASSTASIWSNEQFF.